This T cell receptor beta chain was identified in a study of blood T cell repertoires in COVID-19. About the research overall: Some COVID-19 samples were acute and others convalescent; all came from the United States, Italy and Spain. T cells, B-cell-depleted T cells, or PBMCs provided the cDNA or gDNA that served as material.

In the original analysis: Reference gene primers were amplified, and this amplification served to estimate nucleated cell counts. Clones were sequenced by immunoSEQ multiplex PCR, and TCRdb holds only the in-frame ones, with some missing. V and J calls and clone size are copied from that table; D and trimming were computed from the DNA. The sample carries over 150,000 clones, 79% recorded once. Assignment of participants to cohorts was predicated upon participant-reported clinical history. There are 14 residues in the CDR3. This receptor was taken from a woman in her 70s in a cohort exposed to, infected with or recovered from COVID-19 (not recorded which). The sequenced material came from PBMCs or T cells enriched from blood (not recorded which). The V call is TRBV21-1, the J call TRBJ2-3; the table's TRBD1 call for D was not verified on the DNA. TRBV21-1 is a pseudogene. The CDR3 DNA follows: TGTGCCAGCAGCAATTTACAGGGGCGGGATACGCAGTATTTT. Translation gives CASSNLQGRDTQYF.